One and the same sample provided the 27 T cell receptor beta chains below, sequenced in a study of T cell repertoires in cytomegalovirus infection (dated by TCRdb to about 2019). This sample was sequenced with an Illumina HiSeq 1500. TCRdb's own reprocessing of the public reads used fastp at Q25 and MiXCR and kept productive beta chains. A single entry per CDR3 protein holds the most common genes and DNA from its merged rows. A total of approximately 490,000 distinct CDR3 sequences appear in this sample, around 11% of them only once. The ten largest clones capture more than 8.5% of the sample. Sequenced sample: PBMCs. The receptors derive from a human donor in good health (CMV status not recorded). Some clones in this sample may be carry-over from other donors' samples.

At least ten counts were recorded for this clonotype. This chain uses TRBV7-7 with TRBJ2-5; the match to TRBD1 covers 9 bases. Trimming at V came to 3 bases and at J to 4 bases, leaving 6 bases not matched to a gene. This CDR3 has 15 amino acids. From germline, CDR1 is SSHAT and CDR2 FNYEAQ (reference sequence). The DNA of the CDR3 is TGTGCCAGCAGCTTGTCGGGACAGGGTCGAGAGACCCAGTACTTC. It specifies CASSLSGQGRETQYF.

The chain has TRBV6-1 and TRBJ1-1, with a possible D match to TRBD1 (5 bases). Germline lookup yields CDR1 MNHNS and CDR2 SASEGT. Trimming took 2 bases from V and 6 from J, leaving 16 bases between them. There are 15 residues in the CDR3. CDR3 nucleotide sequence: TGTGCCAGCAGTGAAATCGCGCGGGGCAGTCCTGAAGCTTTCTTT. Translated: CASSEIARGSPEAFF.

This rearrangement joins TRBV20-1 to TRBJ2-1; D not resolved. CDR1 DFQATT and CDR2 SNEGSKA come from the germline V gene (reference sequence). CDR3 length: 14 amino acids. V gave up 0 bases and J gave up 2 bases, with 8 bases separating them. CDR3 region: CSARDRGAYNEQFF. The CDR3 region has the DNA TGCAGTGCTAGAGATCGAGGTGCCTACAATGAGCAGTTCTTC.

Ten or more counts support this clonotype. CDR3 loop: CASSLMTGRNGYTF. CDR3 in DNA: TGTGCCAGCAGCCTGATGACAGGGAGGAATGGCTACACCTTC. V usage is TRBV7-9 and J usage is TRBJ1-2, with 7 positions matching TRBD1. Germline V gene lookup returns CDR1 SEHNR and CDR2 FQNEAQ (reference sequence). The CDR3 loop spans 14 amino acids. Unmatched junction bases numbered 9, after V lost 5 bases and J lost 6 bases.

This clonotype showed up many times. The chain uses TRBV7-2 and TRBJ1-2; 10 bases are shared with TRBD1. This CDR3 is built from 17 residues. The germline V gene encodes CDR1 SGHTA and CDR2 FQGNSA. V lost 4 bases to trimming and J lost 6 bases; unmatched junction nucleotides: 14. CDR3 bases: TGTGCCAGCAGCTCCCCCGGGACAGGGGCCGGCATGAATGGCTACACCTTC. Encoded protein: CASSSPGTGAGMNGYTF.

This clonotype was counted at least ten times. J is TRBJ2-4 and V is TRBV2, with 8 bases aligning to TRBD2. CDR1 is SNHLY and CDR2 is FYNNEI in the germline V gene. V gave up 6 bases and J gave up 8 bases; unmatched junction bases: 3. There are 12 residues in the CDR3. The CDR3 protein is CASSSRGDIQYF. The DNA of the CDR3 is TGTGCCAGCAGCTCGCGGGGGGACATTCAGTACTTC.

This chain connects TRBV29-1 to TRBJ2-1; perhaps TRBD1 as D (5 bases). Trimming took off 5 bases at V and 3 bases at J, with 14 bases between the two ends. CDR3 length: 14 residues. Germline lookup yields CDR1 SQVTM and CDR2 ANQGSEA. CDR3 sequence reads: CSVRRQGLYNEQFF. As DNA, the CDR3 is TGCAGCGTTAGGCGTCAGGGTCTCTACAATGAGCAGTTCTTC.

This clonotype has just a few counts. The chain joins TRBV3-1 to TRBJ1-2, with D uncertain. Per the germline V gene, CDR1 is LGHDT and CDR2 is YNNKEL (reference sequence). CDR3 length: 14 amino acids. Trimming took 3 bases from V and 8 from J, leaving 16 bases between them. As DNA, the CDR3 is TGTGCCAGCAGCCAGCGGGAACTAGGAAAGGGCTACACCTTC. It specifies CASSQRELGKGYTF. The full variable domain, rest sourced from reference TRBV3-1 and TRBJ1-2, is DTAVSQTPKYLVTQMGNDKSIKCEQNLGHDTMYWYKQDSKKFLKIMFSYNNKELIINETVPNRFSPKSPDKAHLNLHINSLELGDSAVYFCASSQRELGKGYTFGSGTRLTVV.

This clonotype showed up many times. The chain has TRBV11-2 and TRBJ2-7; TRBD1 matches 9 bases. The CDR3 is 17 amino acids. CDR1 is SGHAT and CDR2 is FQNNGV in the germline V gene. Trimming took 5 bases from V and 2 from J; bases not matched to a gene: 13. Here the CDR3 reads CASSPGTGRRRAYEQYF. The CDR3 DNA follows: TGTGCCAGCAGCCCCGGGACAGGGAGACGTCGCGCCTACGAGCAGTACTTC.

This clonotype has at least ten counts. The chain's CDR3 is CASSLTAAGNEQFF. The CDR3 region has the DNA TGTGCCAGCAGCTTGACGGCGGCCGGGAATGAGCAGTTCTTC. This sequence joins TRBV3-1 and TRBJ2-1; no firm D call. This CDR3 comprises 14 residues. The V end was cut by 5 bases, the J end by 7 bases, with 15 bases between. CDR1 and CDR2 (germline): LGHDT, YNNKEL (reference sequence).

This clonotype was detected only a few times. The V and J genes are TRBV20-1 and TRBJ1-3, with D unresolved. Germline CDR1 is DFQATT and CDR2 is SNEGSKA (reference sequence). V dropped 1 base and J dropped 0 bases, with 10 bases sitting between them. The CDR3 consists of 15 residues. For the CDR3, the DNA is TGCAGTGCTAGAGCGACCCTTCCCTCTGGAAACACCATATATTTT. It translates to CSARATLPSGNTIYF.

This clonotype was seen many times. The genes are TRBV19 and TRBJ1-2; 9 nucleotides agree with TRBD1. The V segment lost 7 bases and the J segment 1 base; nucleotides outside the gene matches: 4. Per germline, CDR1 LNHDA and CDR2 SQIVND (reference sequence). The CDR3 runs 14 residues. The CDR3 DNA sequence: TGTGCCAGTACGGACAGGGGACTTAACTATGGCTACACCTTC. Its translation is CASTDRGLNYGYTF.

This clonotype was counted many times. The CDR3 DNA sequence: TGTGCCAGCAGCCAACCGGGACAGGGGGTTGGCTACACCTTC. Translating it yields CASSQPGQGVGYTF. The chain has TRBV7-9 and TRBJ1-2; 11 nucleotides match TRBD1. The CDR3 extends over 14 amino acids. Unmatched junction bases numbered 6, after V lost 5 bases and J lost 7 bases. Germline V gene lookup returns CDR1 SEHNR and CDR2 FQNEAQ (reference sequence).

This clonotype showed up many times. Given a much more abundant clone one base away, this may be a read error. This chain joins TRBV7-9 and TRBJ2-7; D gene uncertain. Germline V CDR1 and CDR2: SEHNR, FQNEAQ (reference sequence). The CDR3 has 13 amino acids. V gave up 0 bases and J gave up 1 base, with 4 bases separating them. CDR3 in amino acids: CASSLAASYEQYF. The CDR3 region has the DNA TGTGCCAGCAGCTTAGCGGCTTCCTACGAGCAGTACTTC.

This clonotype showed up many times. The chain recombines TRBV9 with TRBJ1-1; 9 positions match TRBD1. Germline CDR1 SGDLS, CDR2 YYNGEE. V trimming: 4 bases; J trimming: 10 bases; junction bases outside the gene matches: 11. The CDR3 totals 14 residues. In DNA form, the CDR3 reads TGTGCCAGCAGCCCGCATGGACAGGGGCGGGGAGCTTTCTTT. Encoded protein: CASSPHGQGRGAFF.

This clonotype has a count of ten or more. V usage is TRBV10-3 and J usage is TRBJ2-2; D unclear. This CDR3 region has 14 residues. V was cut by 8 bases and J by 5 bases, with 15 bases left in between. The V gene's germline CDR1 is ENHRY and CDR2 SYGVKD. This CDR3 is CAILSASKTGELFF. The CDR3 coding sequence is TGTGCCATCCTCTCGGCTAGTAAAACCGGGGAGCTGTTTTTT.

This clonotype was seen only a few times. V and J are TRBV18 and TRBJ1-6, with unresolved D. The CDR3 is made up of 18 amino acids. V lost 2 bases and J 2 bases, leaving 16 bases between the germline ends. The germline gives CDR1 KGHSH, CDR2 LQKENI. CDR3 region: CASSPGKSRRTYNSPLHF. In DNA, the CDR3 is TGTGCCAGCTCACCAGGGAAAAGTAGGAGAACCTATAATTCACCCCTCCACTTT.

This clonotype has ten or more counts. The CDR3 region is CATSRDRAQDTQYF. CDR3 DNA sequence: TGTGCCACCAGCAGGGACAGGGCACAGGATACGCAGTATTTT. J is TRBJ2-3 and V is TRBV15; 8 bases line up with TRBD1. The CDR3 has 14 residues. Per germline, CDR1 LNHNV and CDR2 YYDKDF (reference sequence). Losses at the gene ends were 3 bases for V and 6 bases for J; bases not matched to a gene: 5.

About this clonotype: A clone one base away is much larger, so this may be a read error. The chain joins TRBV5-4 to TRBJ1-2; 10 bases fit TRBD1. CDR1 SGHNT and CDR2 YYREEE come from the germline V gene (reference sequence). This CDR3 has 17 residues. The CDR3 DNA reads as TGTGCCAACAGCCGGGCGGTCGGGACAGGGGTTAACTATGGCTACACCTTC. Its protein is CANSRAVGTGVNYGYTF. The entire variable domain, with the rest obtained from reference TRBV5-4 and TRBJ1-2, is as follows: ETGVTQSPTHLIKTRGQQVTLRCSSQSGHNTVSWYQQALGQGPQFIFQYYREEENGRGNFPPRFSGLQFPNYSSELNVNALELDDSALYLCANSRAVGTGVNYGYTFGSGTRLTVV.

The CDR3 is CASSLESSNTGELFF. The CDR3 DNA reads TGTGCCAGCAGCCTAGAGTCCTCTAACACCGGGGAGCTGTTTTTT. The rearrangement joins TRBV7-9 to TRBJ2-2; unclear D gene. Trimming took 5 bases from V and 2 from J, leaving 12 bases between them. Germline CDR1 is SEHNR and CDR2 is FQNEAQ (reference sequence). This CDR3 spans 15 amino acids.

This clonotype was counted ten times or more. The genes are TRBV7-9 and TRBJ2-7; 10 positions match TRBD1. With 5 bases clipped from V and 1 base from J, the junction kept 11 bases outside the gene matches. The CDR3 extends over 17 amino acids. The germline gives CDR1 SEHNR, CDR2 FQNEAQ (reference sequence). The CDR3 loop is CASSLTAGTGESYEQYF. CDR3 bases: TGTGCCAGCAGCCTTACCGCTGGGACAGGGGAATCCTACGAGCAGTACTTC.

This chain connects TRBV7-3 to TRBJ2-7, with 10 nucleotides matching TRBD1. Trimming removed 5 bases from V and 6 bases from J; junction bases left unmatched: 4. This CDR3 region has 13 residues. Germline V lookup: CDR1 SGHTA, CDR2 FQGTGA. CDR3: CASSVTGGTEQYF. CDR3 bases: TGTGCCAGCAGCGTGACAGGGGGCACCGAGCAGTACTTC. Looking up the rest from reference TRBV7-3 and TRBJ2-7 gives the full variable domain: GAGVSQTPSNKVTEKGKYVELRCDPISGHTALYWYRQSLGQGPEFLIYFQGTGAADDSGLPNDRFFAVRPEGSVSTLKIQRTERGDSAVYLCASSVTGGTEQYFGPGTRLTVT.

This clonotype was seen at least ten times. The chain joins TRBV12-3 or TRBV12-4 to TRBJ1-4, with a possible D match to TRBD1 (5 bases). The V end was cut by 6 bases, the J end by 8 bases, with 16 bases between. This CDR3 region has 14 residues. The CDR3 coding sequence is TGTGCCAGCAGCCTCAGAGGGGTAGTGGAAAAACTGTTTTTT. Protein sequence: CASSLRGVVEKLFF.

Ten or more counts support this clonotype. The V gene is TRBV10-3, the J gene TRBJ2-1; TRBD2 agrees at 11 bases. Germline V CDR1 and CDR2: ENHRY, SYGVKD. The V segment lost 4 bases and the J segment 5 bases; nucleotides outside the gene matches: 1. The CDR3 length is 14 residues. The CDR3 DNA is TGTGCCATCAGTGCGACTAGCGGGAACAATGAGCAGTTCTTC. Amino acids: CAISATSGNNEQFF.

This clonotype was detected ten times or more. The rearrangement joins TRBV25-1 to TRBJ2-5; D is tentatively TRBD1 or TRBD2 (5 bases each). The CDR3 consists of 15 residues. Germline CDR1 reads MGHDK; CDR2 reads SYGVNS. V was trimmed by 4 bases and J by 2 bases, leaving 14 bases between them. The CDR3 spells CASSGGPAPQETQYF. Written as DNA, the CDR3 is TGTGCCAGCAGTGGGGGACCAGCGCCGCAAGAGACCCAGTACTTC.

In the case of this clonotype: Given a much more abundant clone one base away, this may be a read error. J is TRBJ1-6 and V is TRBV11-2; 11 bases fit TRBD1. Germline V gene lookup returns CDR1 SGHAT and CDR2 FQNNGV. The CDR3 contains 15 residues. The CDR3 loop reads CASRLGTGGHSPLHF. The CDR3 DNA is TGTGCCAGCAGATTAGGGACAGGGGGACATTCACCCCTCCACTTT. Variable domain in full (rest from reference TRBV11-2 and TRBJ1-6): EAGVAQSPRYKIIEKRQSVAFWCNPISGHATLYWYQQILGQGPKLLIQFQNNGVVDDSQLPKDRFSAERLKGVDSTLKIQPAKLEDSAVYLCASRLGTGGHSPLHFGNGTRLTVT.

This clonotype was seen ten or more times. The rearrangement uses TRBV7-2 and TRBJ2-3; 10 bases match TRBD2. The germline V gene encodes CDR1 SGHTA and CDR2 FQGNSA. The CDR3 extends over 16 amino acids. The ends lost 3 bases at V and 4 bases at J; junction bases unmatched: 7. CDR3 nucleotides: TGTGCCAGCAGCTTGACTCGACTAGCGGGTCCAGATACGCAGTATTTT. It is translated as CASSLTRLAGPDTQYF.